The TCR beta chain under discussion was sequenced for a study of T cells in women clearing cervical HPV infection. Germline loops: CDR1 SNHLY, CDR2 FYNNEI. This CDR3 comprises 13 residues. V was clipped by 7 bases and J by 1 base, with 8 bases between them. Here immunoSEQ multiplex PCR was the method, and the copy in TCRdb shows in-frame clones only, minus some. This sample's clone table lists tens of thousands of clones. To note about this clone: The sequence runs out 3 residues before the end of the CDR3; the remainder is reconstructed from the germline J gene.

The sequence derives from a woman aged 18 to 75 with a cervical HPV16 infection that either progressed to CIN3+ or cleared (not recorded which). The rearrangement links TRBV2 to TRBJ1-5, with D unclear. The sequencing input was blood buffy coat. The CDR3 loop is CASKGLSNQPQHF. Partial CDR3 DNA: TGTGCCAGCAAAGGACTAAGCAATCAGCCC.